A selection of T cell receptor beta chains follows, all from one sample in a study of cytomegalovirus exposure and HLA in healthy donors. Assay: immunoSEQ multiplex PCR; the TCRdb copy retains only in-frame clones and omits some. In the table there are roughly 150,000 clones, approximately 80% of which are singletons. Material for sequencing was PBMCs. These receptors were collected from a man younger than 45 in good health and CMV-seropositive. CDR3s include the opening cysteine and the closing phenylalanine or tryptophan. D genes are given only for firm matches. Some rows have no size entry. The others give once, few or many, or a class for an expanded clone.

clone_size d_call j_call v_call cdr3_nt cdr3_aa
NA TRBD2 TRBJ2-7 TRBV19 TGTGCCAGTAGTACGACTAGTTGGGAGGGAACCTACGAGCAGTACTTC CASSTTSWEGTYEQYF
NA TRBD2 TRBJ2-2 TRBV7-2 TGTGCCAGCAAAACGGCGGGAGGTCTGGCCGGGGAGCTGTTTTTT CASKTAGGLAGELFF
NA NA TRBJ1-2 TRBV4-3 TGCGCCAGCAGCCAAGATACGGGGTTGGAAGCGTATGGCTACACCTTC CASSQDTGLEAYGYTF
NA NA TRBJ2-7 TRBV5-4 TGTGCCAGCAGCTTGGTGGCTTTGCCCTACGAGCAGTACTTC CASSLVALPYEQYF
NA TRBD2 TRBJ2-1 TRBV7-8 TGTGCCAGCCAGAAGCCCAGCGGGAGTGGTAATGAGCAGTTCTTC CASQKPSGSGNEQFF
few NA TRBJ1-1 TRBV10-3 TGTGCCATCAGCTATGGAGGGAGCACTGAAGCTTTCTTT CAISYGGSTEAFF
NA NA TRBJ1-1 TRBV20-1 TGCAGTGCTAGAAGTCGCGCTGAAGCTTTCTTT CSARSRAEAFF
NA NA TRBJ2-7 TRBV5-1 TGCGCCAGCAGCCTCACGGGAACGGAACCCTACGAGCAGTACTTC CASSLTGTEPYEQYF
once TRBD2 TRBJ2-7 TRBV18 TGTGCCAGCTCCGCGGGGGTTGCCGCGGAGCAGTACTTC CASSAGVAAEQYF
NA TRBD2 TRBJ2-2 TRBV27 TGTGCCAGCAGTTCGGGGGGGGTGGTCACCGGGGAGCTGTTTTTT CASSSGGVVTGELFF
NA NA TRBJ2-1 TRBV7-8 TGTGCCAGCAGCAAGGGACACCGCAATGAGCAGTTCTTC CASSKGHRNEQFF
NA NA TRBJ2-1 TRBV7-3 TGTGCCAGCAGCTCCGGTCAGGGGAATGAGCAGTTCTTC CASSSGQGNEQFF
NA TRBD2 TRBJ2-1 TRBV4-3 TGCGCCAGCAGCCAAGATCGCGGGGGGAATGAGCAGTTCTTC CASSQDRGGNEQFF
few TRBD1 TRBJ1-2 TRBV5-4 TGTGCCAGCAGCTTGGTGGGACAGGGGCCTGGCTACACCTTC CASSLVGQGPGYTF
NA TRBD1 TRBJ1-6 TRBV19 TGTGCCAGTGGACAGGGGGCGCATCCCGGACCCCTCCACTTT CASGQGAHPGPLHF
few TRBD2 TRBJ2-2 TRBV19 TGTGCCAGTAGTATCGGACTAGCGGGATTACGCGGGGAGCTGTTTTTT CASSIGLAGLRGELFF
NA TRBD2 TRBJ2-5 TRBV12-5 TGTGCTAGTGGTAGGGGACTAGGGGGGAGTGGGGGCGAGACCCAGTACTTC CASGRGLGGSGGETQYF
NA NA TRBJ1-5 TRBV6-5 TGTGCCAGCAGTGGGGGAGGCCAGCCCCAGCATTTT CASSGGGQPQHF
few TRBD1 TRBJ1-1 TRBV19 TGTGCCAGTATAGGAGGCGGACAGGGCCGAACAGATGAAGCTTTCTTT CASIGGGQGRTDEAFF
NA NA TRBJ1-5 TRBV15 TGTGCCACCAGCAGAGGGACAGTAAGCAATCAGCCCCAGCATTTT CATSRGTVSNQPQHF
NA TRBD2 TRBJ2-1 TRBV6-6 TGTGCCAGCAGGCCATCCGGGGGGACCTACAATGAGCAGTTCTTC CASRPSGGTYNEQFF
NA NA TRBJ2-1 TRBV7-9 TGTGCCAGCAGCTTAGCGTCAGGTCTAAAAAGGCACAACAATGAGCAGTTCTTC CASSLASGLKRHNNEQFF